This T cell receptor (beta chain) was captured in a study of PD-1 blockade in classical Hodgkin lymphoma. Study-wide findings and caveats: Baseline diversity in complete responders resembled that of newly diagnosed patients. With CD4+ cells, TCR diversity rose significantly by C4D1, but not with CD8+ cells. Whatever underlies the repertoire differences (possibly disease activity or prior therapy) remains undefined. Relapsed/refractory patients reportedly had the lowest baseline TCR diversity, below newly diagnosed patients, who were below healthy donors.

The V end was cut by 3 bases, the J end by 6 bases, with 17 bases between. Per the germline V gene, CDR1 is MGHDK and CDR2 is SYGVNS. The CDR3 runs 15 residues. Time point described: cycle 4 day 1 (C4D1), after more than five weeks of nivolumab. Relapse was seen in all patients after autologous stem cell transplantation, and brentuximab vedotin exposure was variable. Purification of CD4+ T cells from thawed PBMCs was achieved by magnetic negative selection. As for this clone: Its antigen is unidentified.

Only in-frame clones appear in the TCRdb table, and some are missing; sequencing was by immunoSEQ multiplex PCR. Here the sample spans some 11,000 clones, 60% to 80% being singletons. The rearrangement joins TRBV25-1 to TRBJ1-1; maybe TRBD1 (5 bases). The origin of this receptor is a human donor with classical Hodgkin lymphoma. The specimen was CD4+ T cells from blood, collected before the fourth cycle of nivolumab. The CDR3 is CASSDTISGVAEAFF. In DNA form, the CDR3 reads TGTGCCAGCAGTGATACCATTTCGGGGGTCGCTGAAGCTTTCTTT.